The 8 T cell receptor beta chains listed next were all sequenced from one sample in a study of identical twins. TCRdb reanalysed the 5' RACE reads using MiXCR and keeps one entry per CDR3 protein. Of around 1.7 million distinct CDR3 sequences in the sample, roughly 35% were seen once. The source material was cord blood. These receptors were taken from a newborn girl in good health.

The table lists this clonotype with a few counts. V and J are TRBV5-1 and TRBJ1-2; D might be TRBD1 (6 bases). This CDR3 spans 14 amino acids. The germline V gene has CDR1 SGHRS and CDR2 YFSETQ. The V and J ends lost 3 bases and 2 bases respectively, with 11 bases between them. This CDR3 is CASSWRTDNYGYTF. In DNA form, the CDR3 reads TGCGCCAGCAGCTGGCGGACAGACAACTATGGCTACACCTTC.

V is TRBV5-1 and J is TRBJ1-6, with D perhaps matching TRBD1 (5 bases). The ends were cut back, 2 bases at V and 0 bases at J, with 12 bases in the middle. The CDR3 totals 17 residues. The germline V gene encodes CDR1 SGHRS and CDR2 YFSETQ. This CDR3 reads CASSFRDSSSYNSPLHF. DNA for the CDR3: TGCGCCAGCAGCTTTCGCGACAGCAGCTCCTATAATTCACCCCTCCACTTT. Using reference TRBV5-1 and TRBJ1-6 for the parts outside the CDR3, the full variable domain is KAGVTQTPRYLIKTRGQQVTLSCSPISGHRSVSWYQQTPGQGLQFLFEYFSETQRNKGNFPGRFSGRQFSNSRSEMNVSTLELGDSALYLCASSFRDSSSYNSPLHFGNGTRLTVT.

The chain combines TRBV20-1 with TRBJ2-1; TRBD2 matches 13 bases. Trimming took 1 base from V and 0 from J; bases not matched to a gene: 3. This CDR3 is built from 17 residues. Germline CDR1 DFQATT, CDR2 SNEGSKA (reference sequence). The CDR3 DNA reads TGCAGTGCTAGAGTACTAGCGGGGGGGAGCTCCTACAATGAGCAGTTCTTC. Amino acids: CSARVLAGGSSYNEQFF.

V gene TRBV28 combines with J gene TRBJ1-5; TRBD1 is a possible D gene (6 bases). Trimming stripped 3 bases from V and 4 bases from J, with 16 bases between. The CDR3 contains 16 residues. Looked up from germline, CDR1 is MDHEN and CDR2 is SYDVKM. The CDR3 sequence is CASSLWGLRPNQPQHF. The CDR3 bases are TGTGCCAGCAGTTTGTGGGGGCTCCGACCTAATCAGCCCCAGCATTTT. Full variable domain (rest looked up from reference TRBV28 and TRBJ1-5): DVKVTQSSRYLVKRTGEKVFLECVQDMDHENMFWYRQDPGLGLRLIYFSYDVKMKEKGDIPEGYSVSREKKERFSLILESASTNQTSMYLCASSLWGLRPNQPQHFGDGTRLSIL.

V usage is TRBV20-1 and J usage is TRBJ2-2; perhaps TRBD1 as D (7 bases). This CDR3 is built from 15 residues. The V and J ends lost 3 bases and 5 bases respectively, with 16 bases between them. The germline CDR1 and CDR2 sequences are DFQATT and SNEGSKA (reference sequence). CDR3 protein: CSASGAGGPTGELFF. The CDR3 DNA follows: TGCAGTGCTAGTGGAGCAGGGGGGCCTACCGGGGAGCTGTTTTTT.

Comment on this clonotype: One end of the junction varies from germline; a read error may be responsible. This chain connects TRBV28 to TRBJ2-1, with 9 bases that match TRBD1. Per germline, CDR1 MDHEN and CDR2 SYDVKM. The CDR3 is 14 residues long. DNA of the CDR3: TGTGCCAGCAGTCCGGACAGGGGTAGAGGCGAGCGGTTCTTC. Translated, it gives CASSPDRGRGERFF.

This clonotype was recorded a few times. CDR3 nucleotides: TGCGCCAGCAGTCACACAGACCTCTTTTTAGCGGGAAGTAACTACAATGAGCAGTTCTTC. Translated: CASSHTDLFLAGSNYNEQFF. V and J are TRBV4-1 and TRBJ2-1; the match to TRBD2 covers 8 bases. V shed 6 bases and J 3 bases; nucleotides not matched to a gene: 22. Germline CDR1 and CDR2: MGHRA and YSYEKL. CDR3 size: 20 residues.

The sample holds a few counts of this clonotype. This chain uses TRBV3-1 with TRBJ2-7, with 13 nucleotides matching TRBD2. The V gene's germline CDR1 is LGHDT and CDR2 YNNKEL (reference sequence). CDR3 size: 16 residues. V lost 4 bases and J lost 8; bases outside the gene matches: 11. CDR3 loop: CASSRGLAGPLVKQYF. In DNA, the CDR3 is TGTGCCAGCAGCCGGGGACTAGCGGGGCCTCTTGTGAAGCAGTACTTC.